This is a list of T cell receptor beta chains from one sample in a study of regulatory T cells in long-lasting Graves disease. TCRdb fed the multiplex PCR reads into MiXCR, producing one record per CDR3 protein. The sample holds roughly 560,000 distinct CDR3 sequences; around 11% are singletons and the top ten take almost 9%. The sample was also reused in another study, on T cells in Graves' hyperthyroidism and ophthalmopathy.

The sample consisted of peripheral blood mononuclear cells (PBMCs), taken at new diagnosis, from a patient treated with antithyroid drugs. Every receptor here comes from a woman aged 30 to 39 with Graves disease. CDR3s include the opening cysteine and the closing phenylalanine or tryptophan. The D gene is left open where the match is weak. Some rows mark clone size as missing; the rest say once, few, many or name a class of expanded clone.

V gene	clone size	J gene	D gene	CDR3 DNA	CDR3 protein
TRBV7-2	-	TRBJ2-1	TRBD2	TGTGCCAGCAGCTTAGGTTGGGTGACTAGCGGTTACAATGAGCAGTTCTTC	CASSLGWVTSGYNEQFF
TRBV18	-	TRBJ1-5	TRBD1	TGTGCCAGCTCACCACCGGACTCGGGACAGGGCGGCCAGCCCCAGCATTTT	CASSPPDSGQGGQPQHF
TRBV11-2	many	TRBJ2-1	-	TGTGCCAGCAGCTCCCCGGGACTCGCCTCAATCTTC	CASSSPGLASIF
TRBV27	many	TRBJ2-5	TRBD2	TGTGCCAGCATCAAATTCAGACCGGGACTAGCGAGGTTACAGACCCAGTACTTC	CASIKFRPGLARLQTQYF
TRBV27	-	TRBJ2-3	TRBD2	TGTGCCAGCAGTTTAGGACTAGCGGGCTCCCAGTCAGATACGCAGTATTTT	CASSLGLAGSQSDTQYF
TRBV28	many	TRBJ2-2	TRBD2	TGTGCCAGCAGTTTGGGCAGGAGCTGGGGACTAGCGGGAGGAAGGGGCACCGGGGAGCTGTTTTTT	CASSLGRSWGLAGGRGTGELFF
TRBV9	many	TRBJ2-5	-	TGTGCCAGCAGCGTAGGGGTGGGCGAGACCCAGTACTTC	CASSVGVGETQYF
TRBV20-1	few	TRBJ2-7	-	TGCAGTGCTAGTCGGCGGCACCTCTCCTACGAGCAGTACTTC	CSASRRHLSYEQYF
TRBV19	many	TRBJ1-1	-	TGTGCCAGTAGTATAACGGAGAACACTGAAGCTTTCTTT	CASSITENTEAFF
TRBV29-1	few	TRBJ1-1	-	TGCAGCGTTGCAGGAGGGGAAGGAGGCACTGAAGCTTTCTTT	CSVAGGEGGTEAFF
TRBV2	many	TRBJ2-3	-	TGTGCCAGCACAGCTGGCAGACCCAATACGCAGTATTTT	CASTAGRPNTQYF
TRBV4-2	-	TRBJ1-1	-	TGTGCCAGCAGCCAAACCTTTGGGGAGGGGATGGCTTTCTTT	CASSQTFGEGMAFF
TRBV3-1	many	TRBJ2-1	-	TGTGCCAGCAGCCAAGTTTATATACCGAAAAATGAGCAGTTCTTC	CASSQVYIPKNEQFF
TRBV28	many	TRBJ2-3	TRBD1	TGTGCCAGCAGTCCGTCCGGGACAGGGCAGGATACGCAGTATTTT	CASSPSGTGQDTQYF